Listed below are T cell receptor beta chains from one sample, sequenced in a study of blood T cell repertoires in COVID-19. The repertoire was sequenced with immunoSEQ multiplex PCR; TCRdb's copy has only in-frame clones and lacks some. The sample contains 250,000 to 300,000 clones, more than 70% of which appear only once. The sample comprised peripheral blood. These receptor sequences come from a woman in her 30s with COVID-19, enrolled during active disease. Both conserved end residues are part of each CDR3. D genes are given only for firm matches. Clone size is given for some rows only: seen once, a few or many times, or a class if the clone is expanded.

j_call,clone_size,v_call,d_call,cdr3_aa,cdr3_nt
TRBJ2-1,NA,TRBV5-6,NA,CASSLGRRNEQFF,TGTGCCAGCAGCTTGGGTAGGCGGAATGAGCAGTTCTTC
TRBJ2-2,once,TRBV24-1,TRBD2,CATSRGLAGAKRTGELFF,TGTGCCACCAGTCGGGGGCTAGCGGGAGCGAAAAGGACCGGGGAGCTGTTTTTT
TRBJ2-2,NA,TRBV7-9,TRBD2,CASSYSGRGTGELFF,TGTGCCAGCAGCTATAGCGGGAGGGGCACCGGGGAGCTGTTTTTT
TRBJ2-3,NA,TRBV4-1,TRBD1,CASSLTGRGYSTDTQYF,TGCGCCAGCAGCCTAACGGGCAGGGGGTATAGCACAGATACGCAGTATTTT
TRBJ1-2,once,TRBV28,TRBD1,CASSSDRALGGYTF,TGTGCCAGCAGTTCGGACAGGGCCTTGGGTGGCTACACCTTC
TRBJ1-6,once,TRBV4-3,NA,CASSQGRGPNSPLHF,TGCGCCAGCAGCCAAGGAAGGGGTCCCAATTCACCCCTCCACTTT
TRBJ2-5,NA,TRBV18,NA,CASSPVGGGETQYF,TGTGCCAGCTCACCGGTGGGGGGAGGCGAGACCCAGTACTTC
TRBJ1-2,NA,TRBV30,NA,CAWSGGLTFYGYTF,TGTGCCTGGAGTGGGGGACTCACATTCTATGGCTACACCTTC
TRBJ2-2,few,TRBV9,NA,CASSVDLAGGVSGLFF,TGTGCCAGCAGCGTAGATCTAGCAGGAGGGGTTTCAGGGCTGTTTTTT
TRBJ2-5,NA,TRBV30,NA,CAWRGAGTQYF,TGTGCCTGGAGAGGCGCGGGGACCCAGTACTTC
TRBJ2-7,NA,TRBV6-5,TRBD2,CASSLGLAASEQYF,TGTGCCAGCAGTTTAGGACTAGCAGCCTCCGAGCAGTACTTC
TRBJ2-7,NA,TRBV19,TRBD1,CASSIFGTGTYEQYF,TGTGCCAGTAGTATCTTCGGGACAGGGACATACGAGCAGTACTTC
TRBJ2-5,NA,TRBV11-3,TRBD1,CASSLNQGAGTETQYF,TGTGCCAGCAGCTTAAACCAGGGGGCGGGCACCGAGACCCAGTACTTC
TRBJ2-7,NA,TRBV3-1/TRBV3-2,NA,CASSLKGGIDEQYF,TGTGCCAGCAGCCTCAAAGGAGGTATAGACGAGCAGTACTTC
TRBJ1-2,NA,TRBV30,NA,CAWKQTYGYTF,TGTGCCTGGAAACAGACATATGGCTACACCTTC
TRBJ2-5,NA,TRBV7-9,TRBD2,CASSITGLAPQETQYF,TGTGCCAGCAGCATAACGGGACTAGCGCCCCAAGAGACCCAGTACTTC
TRBJ1-5,NA,TRBV19,TRBD1,CASSIGGTGGGQPQHF,TGTGCCAGTAGTATTGGAGGGACAGGGGGCGGTCAGCCCCAGCATTTT
TRBJ2-1,NA,TRBV28,NA,CASSPWALADSSYNEQFF,TGTGCCAGCAGCCCCTGGGCTTTAGCGGATAGCTCCTACAATGAGCAGTTCTTC
TRBJ2-1,NA,TRBV9,NA,CASSVGGTTSYNEQFF,TGTGCCAGCAGCGTAGGGGGGACAACTTCCTACAATGAGCAGTTCTTC
TRBJ1-1,NA,TRBV30,TRBD1,CAADRGGTEAFF,TGTGCCGCAGACAGGGGGGGCACTGAAGCTTTCTTT
TRBJ1-2,NA,TRBV27,TRBD1,CASSRWDRGEGYTF,TGTGCCAGCAGTCGATGGGACAGAGGAGAAGGCTACACCTTC
TRBJ1-1,few,TRBV7-6,TRBD1,CASSLGVGGTGGNTEAFF,TGTGCCAGCAGCTTAGGAGTGGGAGGGACAGGCGGGAACACTGAAGCTTTCTTT
TRBJ2-1,NA,TRBV27,TRBD2,CASSPTSGEYNEQFF,TGTGCCAGCAGTCCGACTAGCGGAGAGTACAATGAGCAGTTCTTC